These 5 T cell receptor beta chains were all obtained from the same sample, sequenced in a study of cytomegalovirus exposure and HLA in healthy donors. Vbeta (60) and Jbeta (13) primers were used in the PCR. Produced via immunoSEQ multiplex PCR; TCRdb's table is partial and in-frame only. The table lists some 240,000 clones, about nine tenths of them singletons, with 1.7% in the top ten. Sequences were obtained from PBMCs. The receptors were gathered from a girl aged 2-10 years in good health and CMV-seronegative.

For the CDR3, the DNA is TGTGCCAGCTCCGGGGACAACCAAGAGACCCAGTACTTC. Its protein product is CASSGDNQETQYF. The chain links TRBV18 to TRBJ2-5; D might be TRBD1 (6 bases). Between the trimmed V and J ends, which lost 6 bases and 0 bases, there was a span of 8 bases. Germline V gene sequence: CDR1 KGHSH, CDR2 LQKENI. This CDR3 spans 13 amino acids.

This rearrangement joins TRBV6-5 to TRBJ2-3, with D possibly matching TRBD2 (6 bases). V shed 4 bases and J shed 1 base, with 15 bases lying between them. The CDR3 extends over 16 amino acids. Germline V lookup: CDR1 MNHEY, CDR2 SVGAGI. The chain's CDR3 is CASSSSSAGGTDTQYF. The CDR3 DNA reads as TGTGCCAGCAGTTCATCTAGCGCCGGCGGCACAGATACGCAGTATTTT.

The J gene is TRBJ2-1, the V gene TRBV5-1; unclear D gene. Trimming left V 3 bases short and J 0 bases short, with 10 bases between. CDR1 and CDR2 (germline): SGHRS, YFSETQ. This CDR3 has 15 residues. The CDR3 nucleotides read TGCGCCAGCAGCTCTACGGGTAACTCCTACAATGAGCAGTTCTTC. It yields the protein CASSSTGNSYNEQFF.

CDR3 sequence reads: CSVERLRYNEQFF. CDR3 coding DNA: TGCAGCGTTGAACGGTTGAGATACAATGAGCAGTTCTTC. V gene TRBV29-1 combines with J gene TRBJ2-1; D not certain. The CDR3 contains 13 residues. V gave up 2 bases and J gave up 4 bases, with 9 bases separating them. The germline V gene has CDR1 SQVTM and CDR2 ANQGSEA.

This clone was picked up a small number of times. The J gene is TRBJ1-5, the V gene TRBV6-5, with 8 bases aligning to TRBD1. The CDR3 spans 15 residues. With V trimmed by 4 bases and J by 0 bases, 2 bases remained unmatched. Per germline, CDR1 MNHEY and CDR2 SVGAGI. The CDR3 coding sequence is TGTGCCAGCAGTTCCGGGACAGGTAGCAATCAGCCCCAGCATTTT. Translating it yields CASSSGTGSNQPQHF.